These 13 T cell receptor beta chains originate from one sample sequenced in a study of T cells in Graves' hyperthyroidism and ophthalmopathy. Template material for amplifying TCR beta CDR3 regions consisted of RNA transcripts. The TCR CDR3 was amplified in a first-round RT-PCR using the HTBI primer set. TCRdb processed the multiplex PCR reads anew with MiXCR; each CDR3 protein has one entry. The sample has about 560,000 distinct CDR3 sequences; 16% are singletons. Sequencing was done on a sample of blood. These receptors originate from a woman under 30 with Graves' hyperthyroidism.

This rearrangement joins TRBV25-1 to TRBJ2-6; maybe TRBD2 (5 bases). Germline assignment: CDR1 MGHDK and CDR2 SYGVNS. This CDR3 comprises 15 residues. V lost 3 bases and J lost 2, with 8 bases in between. CDR3 in amino acids: CASSDGIAGANVLTF. The CDR3 DNA is TGTGCCAGCAGTGACGGGATTGCTGGGGCCAACGTCCTGACTTTC.

This chain uses TRBV6-1 with TRBJ1-4, with D hard to call. The ends were cut back, 2 bases at V and 8 bases at J, with 6 bases in the middle. CDR3 length: 12 amino acids. The germline gives CDR1 MNHNS, CDR2 SASEGT. DNA of the CDR3: TGTGCCAGCAGTGAACCCAACGAAAAACTGTTTTTT. Protein: CASSEPNEKLFF.

Ten or more counts support this clonotype. The V call is TRBV11-2, the J call TRBJ2-7; 10 positions match TRBD2. Germline-derived CDR1 and CDR2 are SGHAT and FQNNGV. J was trimmed by 2 bases and V by 1 base; bases with no gene match: 11. The CDR3 runs to 18 residues. In nucleotides, the CDR3 is TGTGCCAGCAGCTTAGCGGTCGGAGCGGGAGGGGCGGCCTACGAGCAGTACTTC. Translated, it gives CASSLAVGAGGAAYEQYF.

The chain recombines TRBV2 with TRBJ1-4; D is undetermined. V lost 1 base to trimming and J lost 3 bases, with 3 bases between them. Germline CDR1 is SNHLY and CDR2 is FYNNEI. This CDR3 comprises 13 residues. In nucleotides, the CDR3 is TGTGCCAGCAGTGAAGAGGCTAATGAAAAACTGTTTTTT. It encodes CASSEEANEKLFF.

This clonotype was seen only once. The chain uses TRBV14 and TRBJ1-1; D is perhaps TRBD1 (5 bases). The V end lost 5 bases, the J end lost 6 bases, and 19 bases lay between the germline ends. There are 15 residues in the CDR3. Germline V CDR1 and CDR2: SGHDN, FVKESK. CDR3 loop: CASSEMTGETAEAFF. CDR3 in DNA: TGTGCCAGCAGCGAAATGACGGGGGAGACGGCTGAAGCTTTCTTT. The full variable domain, completed using reference TRBV14 and TRBJ1-1, is EAGVTQFPSHSVIEKGQTVTLRCDPISGHDNLYWYRRVMGKEIKFLLHFVKESKQDESGMPNNRFLAERTGGTYSTLKVQPAELEDSGVYFCASSEMTGETAEAFFGQGTRLTVV.

The chain carries TRBV19 and TRBJ2-1, with TRBD2 matching 10 bases. The germline CDR1 and CDR2 sequences are LNHDA and SQIVND (reference sequence). The CDR3 runs 15 residues. The V and J ends lost 3 bases and 10 bases, in that order; junction bases with no gene match: 9. In DNA form, the CDR3 reads TGTGCCAGTAGTATTCCGAGCGGGGGGGCGAGGGAGCAGTTCTTC. The encoded protein is CASSIPSGGAREQFF.

This clonotype was seen ten or more times. The chain joins TRBV19 to TRBJ2-1; 10 bases are a match to TRBD2. Per the germline V gene, CDR1 is LNHDA and CDR2 is SQIVND (reference sequence). This CDR3 contains 16 residues. Trimming cost V 3 bases and J 4 bases; bases outside gene matches: 6. CDR3 amino acids: CASSIGLAALYNEQFF. CDR3 nucleotide sequence: TGTGCCAGTAGTATCGGACTAGCGGCACTATACAATGAGCAGTTCTTC.

This clonotype showed up just a few times. The chain carries TRBV15 and TRBJ1-4; perhaps TRBD1 as D (5 bases). Per the germline V gene, CDR1 is LNHNV and CDR2 is YYDKDF (reference sequence). This CDR3 region has 16 residues. The V gene lost 1 base and the J gene lost 7 bases, with 16 bases spanning the gap. CDR3 in amino acids: CATSRVGGRVFEKLFF. The CDR3 bases are TGTGCCACCAGCAGAGTCGGTGGCAGGGTCTTTGAAAAACTGTTTTTT.

This clonotype appeared many times. The rearrangement links TRBV7-6 to TRBJ2-1; D is possibly TRBD2 (6 bases). Trimming cost V 2 bases and J 5 bases, with 13 bases left between them. The CDR3 is made up of 15 amino acids. Per germline, CDR1 SGHVS and CDR2 FNYEAQ. CDR3 coding DNA: TGTGCCAGCAGCTTATATCGCGGGGAAAACAATGAGCAGTTCTTC. Translating gives CASSLYRGENNEQFF. Looking up the rest from reference TRBV7-6 and TRBJ2-1 gives the full variable domain: GAGVSQSPRYKVTKRGQDVALRCDPISGHVSLYWYRQALGQGPEFLTYFNYEAQQDKSGLPNDRFSAERPEGSISTLTIQRTEQRDSAMYRCASSLYRGENNEQFFGPGTRLTVL.

The genes are TRBV29-1 and TRBJ2-7; D is uncertain. V lost 2 bases and J 5 bases, leaving 16 bases between the germline ends. The CDR3 length is 14 residues. Germline assignment: CDR1 SQVTM and CDR2 ANQGSEA. CDR3 sequence reads: CSVEFGQAPDEQYF. CDR3 DNA sequence: TGCAGCGTTGAATTTGGCCAGGCGCCCGACGAGCAGTACTTC.

This clonotype occurred a few times. The chain has TRBV20-1 and TRBJ1-2; D gene ambiguous. The V end lost 3 bases, the J end lost 4 bases, and 9 bases lay between the germline ends. CDR1 is DFQATT, CDR2 SNEGSKA, per germline (reference sequence). The CDR3 is 12 amino acids. The CDR3 protein is CSARTILYGYTF. Here the CDR3 DNA reads TGCAGTGCTAGGACAATACTCTATGGCTACACCTTC.

In its sample, this clonotype was seen many times. The DNA for the CDR3 is TGTGCCAGCAGCCCCCAGGGCGGGTCCGCAGATACGCAGTATTTT. This translates into CASSPQGGSADTQYF. V gene TRBV6-4 combines with J gene TRBJ2-3, with D tentatively TRBD1 or TRBD2 (5 bases each). Per the germline V gene, CDR1 is MRHNA and CDR2 is SNTAGT. V dropped 6 bases and J dropped 4 bases, with 17 bases sitting between them. The CDR3 loop spans 15 amino acids.

This clonotype came up many times. V gene TRBV7-2 combines with J gene TRBJ1-5; TRBD1 might be the D (6 bases). Germline V lookup: CDR1 SGHTA, CDR2 FQGNSA. The CDR3 has 17 residues. Trimming took 8 bases from V and 2 from J, leaving 22 bases between them. CDR3 DNA: TGTGCCAGCGCCCTAGTGGGGGGCGCGTCCGGCAATCAGCCCCAGCATTTT. Amino acids: CASALVGGASGNQPQHF.